A single sample is the source of the 28 T cell receptor beta chains below, sequenced in a study of blood T cell repertoires in COVID-19. Clones were sequenced by immunoSEQ multiplex PCR, and TCRdb holds only the in-frame ones, with some missing. The sample lists around 160,000 clones; about 90% were seen once. Sequences were obtained from PBMCs or T cells enriched from blood (not recorded which). All receptors come from a woman aged 40-49 years who had been exposed to COVID-19.

V gene TRBV7-8 combines with J gene TRBJ1-4; possible D gene TRBD1, 6 bases. There are 14 residues in the CDR3. Trimming left V 1 base short and J 8 bases short, with 11 bases between. Per the germline V gene, CDR1 is SGHVS and CDR2 is FQNEAQ. The CDR3 loop is CASSLGQGYEKLFF. The CDR3 nucleotides read TGTGCCAGCAGCTTAGGTCAGGGGTACGAAAAACTGTTTTTT.

The gene calls are TRBV2 and TRBJ2-1; D might be TRBD1 (5 bases). The CDR3 sequence is 12 residues long. Germline CDR1 SNHLY, CDR2 FYNNEI. Trimming pared 8 bases from V and 9 bases from J, leaving 14 bases between. The chain's CDR3 is CASLGTGSEQFF. The DNA for the CDR3 is TGTGCCAGCCTTGGTACAGGTAGTGAGCAGTTCTTC.

The CDR3 DNA follows: TGTGCCAGCTCGGAAGGCGGGACAGGGTCCTACGAGCAGTACTTC. The encoded protein is CASSEGGTGSYEQYF. The chain links TRBV6-5 to TRBJ2-7; 9 bases match TRBD1. The length of the CDR3 is 15 residues. Unmatched junction bases numbered 9, after V lost 8 bases and J lost 1 base. CDR1 MNHEY and CDR2 SVGAGI come from the germline V gene.

The V gene is TRBV27, the J gene TRBJ1-5; D is undetermined. CDR3 size: 15 residues. Germline CDR1 MNHEY, CDR2 SMNVEV (reference sequence). Between the trimmed V and J ends, which lost 0 bases and 1 base, there was a span of 7 bases. The CDR3: CASSLSRVSNQPQHF. In DNA, the CDR3 is TGTGCCAGCAGTTTATCTCGCGTAAGCAATCAGCCCCAGCATTTT.

V gene TRBV4-1 combines with J gene TRBJ1-2; D unclear. V gave up 4 bases and J gave up 8 bases, with 17 bases separating them. Germline V CDR1 and CDR2: MGHRA, YSYEKL. CDR3 length: 14 residues. CDR3 DNA: TGCGCCAGCAGCCCTGGCGGCGGTGACGGGGGCTACACCTTC. As protein: CASSPGGGDGGYTF.

This chain joins TRBV7-6 and TRBJ2-2; 11 bases are a match to TRBD2. V lost 2 bases to trimming and J lost 0 bases; unmatched junction nucleotides: 5. This CDR3 region has 18 residues. Looked up from germline, CDR1 is SGHVS and CDR2 is FNYEAQ. For the CDR3, the DNA is TGTGCCAGCAGCTTATTTGCTAGCGGGGGGTCGAACACCGGGGAGCTGTTTTTT. Its translation: CASSLFASGGSNTGELFF.

This clone was seen just once. This chain links TRBV18 with TRBJ2-2, with D possibly matching TRBD2 (6 bases). Germline CDR1 is KGHSH and CDR2 is LQKENI. Trimming cost V 5 bases and J 5 bases, with 15 bases left between them. There are 15 residues in the CDR3. The CDR3 nucleotides read TGTGCCAGCTCAACCTACCGGGACTCAACCGGGGAGCTGTTTTTT. It specifies CASSTYRDSTGELFF.

V is TRBV28 and J is TRBJ2-3; TRBD1 might be the D (6 bases). Germline V lookup: CDR1 MDHEN, CDR2 SYDVKM. The ends were cut back, 5 bases at V and 2 bases at J, with 17 bases in the middle. The length of the CDR3 is 16 residues. CDR3 amino acids: CASSRGSRGYTDTQYF. CDR3 DNA sequence: TGTGCCAGCAGTCGTGGGTCGAGGGGGTACACAGATACGCAGTATTTT.

V gene TRBV29-1 combines with J gene TRBJ1-1; unclear D gene. There are 11 residues in the CDR3. Trimming stripped 5 bases from V and 7 bases from J, with 11 bases between. Germline lookup yields CDR1 SQVTM and CDR2 ANQGSEA. The CDR3 nucleotides read TGCAGCGTTAAAAAAACAGTTGAAGCTTTCTTT. Encoded protein: CSVKKTVEAFF.

The chain employs TRBV7-9 and TRBJ2-2, with TRBD1 identical over 8 bases. Trimming took 3 bases from V and 7 from J; bases not matched to a gene: 7. Germline V gene sequence: CDR1 SEHNR, CDR2 FQNEAQ (reference sequence). This CDR3 has 15 residues. CDR3 in amino acids: CASSLLTGDSGELFF. The CDR3 region has the DNA TGTGCCAGCAGCTTGTTGACAGGGGACAGCGGGGAGCTGTTTTTT.

The chain combines TRBV7-9 with TRBJ1-4; D remains unclear. In germline, CDR1 is SEHNR, CDR2 FQNEAQ (reference sequence). Trimming pared 5 bases from V and 0 bases from J, leaving 13 bases between. There are 16 residues in the CDR3. CDR3 sequence reads: CASSLLGEATNEKLFF. DNA of the CDR3: TGTGCCAGCAGCCTTCTCGGTGAGGCAACTAATGAAAAACTGTTTTTT.

This clone was counted only a few times. The rearrangement uses TRBV28 and TRBJ1-1; possibly TRBD1 for D (6 bases). Germline-derived CDR1 and CDR2 are MDHEN and SYDVKM. The ends were cut back, 6 bases at V and 0 bases at J, with 11 bases in the middle. The CDR3 spans 14 residues. The CDR3 region is CASRDSLMNTEAFF. The CDR3 nucleotides read TGTGCCAGCAGGGACAGTCTGATGAACACTGAAGCTTTCTTT.

CDR3 sequence (DNA): TGTGCCAGTAGCCCAACCGGGGCGGAGGGAAGCAATGAGCAGTTCTTC. Translation: CASSPTGAEGSNEQFF. V gene TRBV19 combines with J gene TRBJ2-1, with D maybe TRBD2 (6 bases). Germline assignment: CDR1 LNHDA and CDR2 SQIVND (reference sequence). The CDR3 is 16 residues long. V dropped 6 bases and J dropped 6 bases, with 21 bases sitting between them.

J is TRBJ2-6 and V is TRBV4-1; D possibly corresponds to TRBD1 (5 bases). The CDR3 runs 18 residues. V lost 10 bases, J lost 0 bases, and 22 bases lay in between. Looked up from germline, CDR1 is MGHRA and CDR2 is YSYEKL. The CDR3 is CATSDKDVGFSGANVLTF. For the CDR3, the DNA is TGCGCCACCTCGGACAAGGATGTAGGCTTCTCTGGGGCCAACGTCCTGACTTTC.

The rearrangement joins TRBV2 to TRBJ1-5; D is possibly TRBD1 (5 bases). Trimming took 5 bases from V and 16 from J, leaving 18 bases between them. CDR3 length equals 12 residues. Germline V gene lookup returns CDR1 SNHLY and CDR2 FYNNEI. The CDR3 sequence: CASSLDTSFRHF. The CDR3 nucleotides read TGTGCCAGCAGTTTGGACACCTCTTTTCGACATTTT. Complete variable domain (other parts from reference TRBV2 and TRBJ1-5): EPEVTQTPSHQVTQMGQEVILRCVPISNHLYFYWYRQILGQKVEFLVSFYNNEISEKSEIFDDQFSVERPDGSNFTLKIRSTKLEDSAMYFCASSLDTSFRHFGDGTRLSIL.

The V call is TRBV29-1, the J call TRBJ1-1; D gene uncertain. CDR3 length equals 14 residues. Looked up from germline, CDR1 is SQVTM and CDR2 is ANQGSEA. Trimming took 4 bases from V and 1 from J, leaving 13 bases between them. The CDR3 here is CSVGVLAGNTEAFF. For the CDR3, the DNA is TGCAGCGTTGGAGTCTTGGCAGGGAACACTGAAGCTTTCTTT. The whole variable domain, remainder taken from reference TRBV29-1 and TRBJ1-1, is SAVISQKPSRDICQRGTSLTIQCQVDSQVTMMFWYRQQPGQSLTLIATANQGSEATYESGFVIDKFPISRPNLTFSTLTVSNMSPEDSSIYLCSVGVLAGNTEAFFGQGTRLTVV.

Here the CDR3 reads CASSQGTGEAGELFF. The CDR3 DNA sequence: TGTGCCAGCAGCCAAGGTACAGGGGAGGCCGGGGAGCTGTTTTTT. The chain recombines TRBV4-2 with TRBJ2-2; TRBD1 is a possible D gene (7 bases). The germline V and J ends were trimmed by 1 base and 6 bases, with 12 bases remaining between them. The CDR3 contains 15 residues. Germline lookup yields CDR1 LGHNA and CDR2 YNFKEQ.

The chain recombines TRBV5-6 with TRBJ1-2, with TRBD1 matching over 7 bases. The germline V gene encodes CDR1 SGHDT and CDR2 YYEEEE. The V gene end was trimmed by 0 bases and the J gene end by 2 bases; junction bases not matched to a gene: 1. The CDR3 covers 14 residues. The CDR3 loop reads CASSLGDRNYGYTF. The CDR3 DNA reads as TGTGCCAGCAGCTTGGGGGACAGAAACTATGGCTACACCTTC.

The CDR3 DNA sequence: TGTGCCAGCAGCCGGAATAGCGGAACCACAGATACGCAGTATTTT. Its translation: CASSRNSGTTDTQYF. This chain connects TRBV3-1 (or the pseudogene TRBV3-2) to TRBJ2-3, with a weak D call TRBD2 (6 bases). Germline CDR1 and CDR2: LGHDT and YNNKEL (reference sequence). This CDR3 has 15 amino acids. V lost 4 bases to trimming and J lost 2 bases, with 13 bases between them.

CDR3 coding DNA: TGTGCCAGCAGCTTAGATCCTCTGAATAAAGCATACTATAATTCACCCCTCCACTTT. Translation gives CASSLDPLNKAYYNSPLHF. The chain carries TRBV7-2 and TRBJ1-6; D gene ambiguous. From germline, CDR1 is SGHTA and CDR2 FQGNSA. The CDR3 has 19 amino acids. Between the trimmed V and J ends, which lost 1 base and 3 bases, there was a span of 19 bases. Variable domain in full (rest from reference TRBV7-2 and TRBJ1-6): GAGVSQSPSNKVTEKGKDVELRCDPISGHTALYWYRQSLGQGLEFLIYFQGNSAPDKSGLPSDRFSAERTGGSVSTLTIQRTQQEDSAVYLCASSLDPLNKAYYNSPLHFGNGTRLTVT.

J is TRBJ1-1 and V is TRBV5-4, with a weak D call TRBD1 (5 bases). Trimming left V 3 bases short and J 3 bases short, with 9 bases between. This CDR3 has 13 amino acids. Looked up from germline, CDR1 is SGHNT and CDR2 is YYREEE (reference sequence). The CDR3 nucleotides are TGTGCCAGCAGCTATGACAGCTACACTGAAGCTTTCTTT. Translating it yields CASSYDSYTEAFF.

The genes are TRBV18 and TRBJ2-1; TRBD1 matches at 11 bases. In germline, CDR1 is KGHSH, CDR2 LQKENI. The CDR3 extends over 14 amino acids. V lost 4 bases and J lost 8; bases outside the gene matches: 4. The CDR3 DNA follows: TGTGCCAGCTCACGGGACAGGGGGGCCGATGAGCAGTTCTTC. This gives the protein CASSRDRGADEQFF.

J is TRBJ2-2 and V is TRBV6-2 or TRBV6-3; 11 bases agree with TRBD2. CDR3 length: 16 amino acids. Per the germline V gene, CDR1 is MNHEY and CDR2 is SVGEGT. V lost 6 bases to trimming and J lost 4 bases; unmatched junction nucleotides: 7. The CDR3 loop reads CASSLAGGRGTGELFF. CDR3 DNA: TGTGCCAGCAGCTTAGCGGGGGGGCGCGGCACCGGGGAGCTGTTTTTT.

This clone was seen more than once but under ten times. DNA for the CDR3: TGCGCCAGCAGCCGTGGCAGGGGGCATGAGCAGTACTTC. It codes for CASSRGRGHEQYF. The V gene is TRBV10-1, the J gene TRBJ2-7, with 8 bases that match TRBD1. The CDR3 sequence is 13 residues long. With 6 bases clipped from V and 7 bases from J, the junction kept 8 bases outside the gene matches. CDR1 WNHNN and CDR2 SYGVQD come from the germline V gene (reference sequence).

The genes are TRBV5-1 and TRBJ2-1; TRBD1 agrees at 8 bases. CDR1 SGHRS and CDR2 YFSETQ come from the germline V gene. The CDR3 contains 13 residues. After removal of 7 bases from V and 7 bases from J, the junction contained 7 bases not matched to a gene. The CDR3 DNA follows: TGCGCCAGCCGCACAACAGGGGGAAATGAGCAGTTCTTC. This encodes CASRTTGGNEQFF.

The gene calls are TRBV19 and TRBJ2-3, with TRBD1 matching 8 bases. The germline gives CDR1 LNHDA, CDR2 SQIVND (reference sequence). The length of the CDR3 is 15 residues. Losses at the gene ends were 3 bases for V and 0 bases for J; bases not matched to a gene: 2. The DNA for the CDR3 is TGTGCCAGTAGTATTTGGGACAGGAGCACAGATACGCAGTATTTT. As protein: CASSIWDRSTDTQYF.

The chain uses TRBV5-1 and TRBJ1-1; 10 bases line up with TRBD1. Germline-derived CDR1 and CDR2 are SGHRS and YFSETQ. V was clipped by 7 bases and J by 3 bases; unmatched bases: 12. The CDR3 extends over 16 amino acids. The CDR3 is CASRDRDRGAYTEAFF. The CDR3 DNA reads as TGCGCCAGCCGCGACCGGGACAGGGGAGCCTACACTGAAGCTTTCTTT.

J is TRBJ2-5 and V is TRBV27; 11 bases align to TRBD2. J gave up 5 bases and V 3 bases, and 5 bases lay outside the gene matches. Germline CDR1 is MNHEY and CDR2 is SMNVEV (reference sequence). This CDR3 has 15 amino acids. The CDR3 nucleotides are TGTGCCAGCAGTTTGATAGCGGGAGGGCCGGAGACCCAGTACTTC. It is translated as CASSLIAGGPETQYF.